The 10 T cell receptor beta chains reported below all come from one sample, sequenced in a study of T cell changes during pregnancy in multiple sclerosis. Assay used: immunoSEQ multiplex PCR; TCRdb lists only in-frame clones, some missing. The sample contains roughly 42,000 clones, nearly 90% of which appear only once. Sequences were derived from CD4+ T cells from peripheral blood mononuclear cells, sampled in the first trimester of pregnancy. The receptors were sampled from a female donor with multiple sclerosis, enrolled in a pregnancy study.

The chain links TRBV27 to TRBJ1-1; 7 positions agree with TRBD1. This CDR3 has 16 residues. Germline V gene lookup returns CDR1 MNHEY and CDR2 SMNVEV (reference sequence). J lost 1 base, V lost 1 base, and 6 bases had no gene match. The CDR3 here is CASSLLGRGPNTEAFF. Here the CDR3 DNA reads TGTGCCAGCAGTTTATTAGGAAGGGGGCCGAACACTGAAGCTTTCTTT.

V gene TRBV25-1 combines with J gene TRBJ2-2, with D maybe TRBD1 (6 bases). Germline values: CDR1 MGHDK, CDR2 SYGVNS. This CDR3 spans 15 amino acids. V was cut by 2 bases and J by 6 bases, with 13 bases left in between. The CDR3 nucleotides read TGTGCCAGCAGTGAAGCCCAGGGGTCGTCCGGGGAGCTGTTTTTT. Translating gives CASSEAQGSSGELFF. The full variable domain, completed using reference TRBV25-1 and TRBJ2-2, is EADIYQTPRYLVIGTGKKITLECSQTMGHDKMYWYQQDPGMELHLIHYSYGVNSTEKGDLSSESTVSRIRTEHFPLTLESARPSHTSQYLCASSEAQGSSGELFFGEGSRLTVL.

CDR3 coding DNA: TGCGCCAGCAGCCAAGACAGCGGCGGAACAGCTGGGGCCAACGTCCTGACTTTC. Its translation is CASSQDSGGTAGANVLTF. V and J are TRBV4-3 and TRBJ2-6, with a possible D match to TRBD2 (5 bases). CDR1 LGHNA and CDR2 YSLEER come from the germline V gene. This CDR3 region has 18 residues. Trimming removed 0 bases from V and 2 bases from J, with 14 bases in between.

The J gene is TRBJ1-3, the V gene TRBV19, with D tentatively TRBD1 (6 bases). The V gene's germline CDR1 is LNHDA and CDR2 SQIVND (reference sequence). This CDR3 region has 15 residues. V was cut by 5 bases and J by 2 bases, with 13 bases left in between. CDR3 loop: CASSVSDSPGNTIYF. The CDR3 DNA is TGTGCCAGTAGTGTATCGGACAGTCCTGGAAACACCATATATTTT. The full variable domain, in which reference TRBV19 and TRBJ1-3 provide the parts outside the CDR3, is DGGITQSPKYLFRKEGQNVTLSCEQNLNHDAMYWYRQDPGQGLRLIYYSQIVNDFQKGDIAEGYSVSREKKESFPLTVTSAQKNPTAFYLCASSVSDSPGNTIYFGEGSWLTVV.

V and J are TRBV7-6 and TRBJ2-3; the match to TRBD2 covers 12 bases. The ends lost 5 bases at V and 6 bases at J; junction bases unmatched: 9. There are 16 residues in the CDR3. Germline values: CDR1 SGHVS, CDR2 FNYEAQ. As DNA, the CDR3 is TGTGCCAGCAGCACCCTAGCGGGAGGGCCGGTTGATACGCAGTATTTT. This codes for CASSTLAGGPVDTQYF.

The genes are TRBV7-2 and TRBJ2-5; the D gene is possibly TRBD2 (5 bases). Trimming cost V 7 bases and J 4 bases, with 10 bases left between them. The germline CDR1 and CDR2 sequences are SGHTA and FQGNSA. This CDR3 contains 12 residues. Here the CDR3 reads CASTGSIETQYF. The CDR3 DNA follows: TGTGCCAGCACGGGATCTATAGAGACCCAGTACTTC.

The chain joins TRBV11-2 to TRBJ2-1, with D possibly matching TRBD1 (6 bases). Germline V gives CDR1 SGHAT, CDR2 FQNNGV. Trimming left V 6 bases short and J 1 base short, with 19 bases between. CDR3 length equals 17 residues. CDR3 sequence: CASRGALRDQSYNEQFF. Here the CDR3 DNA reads TGTGCCAGCAGGGGGGCGCTCCGGGACCAATCCTACAATGAGCAGTTCTTC.

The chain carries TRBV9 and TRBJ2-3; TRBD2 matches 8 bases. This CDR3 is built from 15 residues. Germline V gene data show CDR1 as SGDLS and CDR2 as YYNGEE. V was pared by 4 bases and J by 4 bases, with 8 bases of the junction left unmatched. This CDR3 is CASSTAGVVPDTQYF. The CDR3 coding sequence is TGTGCCAGCAGCACAGCGGGAGTGGTGCCAGATACGCAGTATTTT.

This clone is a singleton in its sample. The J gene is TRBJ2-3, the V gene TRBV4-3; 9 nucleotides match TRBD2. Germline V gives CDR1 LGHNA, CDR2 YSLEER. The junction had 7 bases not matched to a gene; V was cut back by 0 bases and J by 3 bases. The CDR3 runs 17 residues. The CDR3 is CASSQDVAGAGTDTQYF. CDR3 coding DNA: TGCGCCAGCAGCCAAGATGTAGCGGGAGCGGGAACAGATACGCAGTATTTT.

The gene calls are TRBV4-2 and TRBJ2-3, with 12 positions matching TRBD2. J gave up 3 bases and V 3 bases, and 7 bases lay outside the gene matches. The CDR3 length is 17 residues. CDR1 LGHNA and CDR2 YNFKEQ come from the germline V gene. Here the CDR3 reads CASSQETSGSGTDTQYF. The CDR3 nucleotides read TGTGCCAGCAGCCAGGAGACTAGCGGGAGTGGGACAGATACGCAGTATTTT.